The clone carrying this T cell receptor beta chain turned up a few times. Its antigen is as yet unknown. This sample was taken from a study of identical twins. Everyone who gave samples was a healthy Caucasian. TCRdb re-called the 5' RACE reads with MiXCR, one entry per CDR3 protein. The sample contains roughly 1,500,000 distinct CDR3 sequences, about 32% of which appear only once. CDR3 size: 17 residues. The ends lost 5 bases at V and 1 base at J; junction bases unmatched: 9. Germline assignment: CDR1 KGHSH and CDR2 LQKENI. Study-level findings and limits: Surplus twin overlap in beta out-of-frame sequences was less pronounced. Out-of-frame alpha sequences common to twins were enriched for low generation probability.

The receptor was derived from a newborn girl in good health. The rearrangement joins TRBV18 to TRBJ2-3; 10 bases line up with TRBD2. Source material: cord blood. The CDR3 spells CASSSLTGTSGTDTQYF. The DNA for the CDR3 is TGTGCCAGCTCATCACTTACCGGGACTAGCGGCACAGATACGCAGTATTTT.